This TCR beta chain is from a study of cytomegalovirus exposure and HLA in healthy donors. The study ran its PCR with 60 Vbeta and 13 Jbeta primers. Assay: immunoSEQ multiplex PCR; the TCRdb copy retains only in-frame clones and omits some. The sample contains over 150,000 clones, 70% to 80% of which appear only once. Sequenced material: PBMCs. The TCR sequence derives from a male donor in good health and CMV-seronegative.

CDR3 protein: CAISGSVGDEKLFF. CDR3 in DNA: TGTGCCATCAGCGGTTCGGTAGGGGATGAAAAACTGTTTTTT. The chain has TRBV10-3 and TRBJ1-4; possible D gene TRBD1, 5 bases. In germline, CDR1 is ENHRY, CDR2 SYGVKD. The CDR3 is made up of 14 amino acids. V shed 6 bases and J shed 6 bases, with 14 bases lying between them.